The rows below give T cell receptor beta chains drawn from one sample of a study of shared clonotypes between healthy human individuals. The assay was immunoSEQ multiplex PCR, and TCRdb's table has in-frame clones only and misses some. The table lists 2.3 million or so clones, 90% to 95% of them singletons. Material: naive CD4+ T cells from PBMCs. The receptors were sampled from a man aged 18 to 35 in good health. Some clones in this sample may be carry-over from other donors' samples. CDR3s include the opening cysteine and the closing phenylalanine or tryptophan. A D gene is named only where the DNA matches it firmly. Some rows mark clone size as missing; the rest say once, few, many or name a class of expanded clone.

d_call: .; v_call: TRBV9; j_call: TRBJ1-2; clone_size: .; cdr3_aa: CASSVEEGRGGYTF; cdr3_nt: TGTGCCAGCAGCGTGGAGGAGGGGCGCGGTGGCTACACCTTC
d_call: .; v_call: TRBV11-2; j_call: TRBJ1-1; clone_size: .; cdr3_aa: CASSTGPSPEAFF; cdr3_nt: TGTGCCAGCAGCACAGGGCCTAGCCCTGAAGCTTTCTTT
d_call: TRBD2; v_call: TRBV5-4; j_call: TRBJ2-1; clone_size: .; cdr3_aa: CATAGTSQNEQFF; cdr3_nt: TGTGCCACCGCCGGGACTAGTCAGAATGAGCAGTTCTTC
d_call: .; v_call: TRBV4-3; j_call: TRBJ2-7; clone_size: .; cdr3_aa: CASSQELAIPYEQYF; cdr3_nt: TGCGCCAGCAGCCAAGAACTAGCCATCCCCTACGAGCAGTACTTC
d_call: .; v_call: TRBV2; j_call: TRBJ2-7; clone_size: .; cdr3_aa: CASSQGDEQYF; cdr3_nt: TGTGCCAGCAGCCAAGGGGACGAGCAGTACTTC
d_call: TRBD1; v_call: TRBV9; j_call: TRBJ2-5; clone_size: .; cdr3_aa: CASSTSGNRGGETQYF; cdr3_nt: TGTGCCAGCAGCACTTCGGGTAACAGGGGCGGCGAGACCCAGTACTTC
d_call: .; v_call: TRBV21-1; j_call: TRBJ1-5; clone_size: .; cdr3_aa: CASSKGNQPQHF; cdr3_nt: TGTGCCAGCAGCAAAGGGAATCAGCCCCAGCATTTT
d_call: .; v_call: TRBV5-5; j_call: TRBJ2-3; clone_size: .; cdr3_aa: CASSSARADTQYF; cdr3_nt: TGTGCCAGCAGCTCCGCCAGGGCAGATACGCAGTATTTT
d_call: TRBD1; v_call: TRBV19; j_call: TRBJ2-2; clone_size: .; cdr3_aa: CASSMSPGQGGWIDTGELFF; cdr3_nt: TGTGCCAGTAGTATGTCCCCGGGACAGGGGGGCTGGATTGACACCGGGGAGCTGTTTTTT
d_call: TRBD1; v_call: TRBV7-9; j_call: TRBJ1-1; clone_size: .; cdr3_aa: CASSFSRQGHNTEAFF; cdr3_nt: TGTGCCAGCAGCTTTAGTCGACAGGGGCATAACACTGAAGCTTTCTTT
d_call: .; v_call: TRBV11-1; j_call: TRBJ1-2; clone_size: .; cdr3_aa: CASSLAGNGYTF; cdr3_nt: TGTGCCAGCAGCTTAGCGGGTAATGGCTACACCTTC
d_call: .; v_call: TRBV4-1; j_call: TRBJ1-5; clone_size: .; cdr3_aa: CASSQGGSQPQHF; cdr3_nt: TGCGCCAGCAGCCAAGGAGGTAGTCAGCCCCAGCATTTT
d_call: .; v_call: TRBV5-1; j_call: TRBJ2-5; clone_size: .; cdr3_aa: CASSLDLGRETQYF; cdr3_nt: TGCGCCAGCAGCTTGGATCTCGGGCGGGAGACCCAGTACTTC
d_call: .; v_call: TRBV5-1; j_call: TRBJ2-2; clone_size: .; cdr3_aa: CASSPNTGELFF; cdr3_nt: TGCGCCAGCAGTCCGAACACCGGGGAGCTGTTTTTT
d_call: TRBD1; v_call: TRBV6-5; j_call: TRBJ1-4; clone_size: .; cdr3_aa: CASSYLTGGSEKLFF; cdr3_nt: TGTGCCAGCAGTTACCTCACAGGGGGCAGTGAAAAACTGTTTTTT
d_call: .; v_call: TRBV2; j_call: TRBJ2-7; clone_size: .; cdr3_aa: CASSEGLLEQYF; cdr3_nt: TGTGCCAGCAGTGAGGGACTCCTCGAGCAGTACTTC
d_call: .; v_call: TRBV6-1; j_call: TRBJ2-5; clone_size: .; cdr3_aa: CASSDSGEETQYF; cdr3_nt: TGTGCCAGCAGTGATTCAGGGGAAGAGACCCAGTACTTC
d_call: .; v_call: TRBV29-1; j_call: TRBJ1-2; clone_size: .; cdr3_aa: CSVEGGPHNYGYTF; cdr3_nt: TGCAGCGTTGAAGGGGGACCGCATAACTATGGCTACACCTTC
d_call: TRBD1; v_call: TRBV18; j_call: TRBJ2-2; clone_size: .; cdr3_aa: CASSPGQGTTSGELFF; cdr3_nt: TGTGCCAGCTCACCGGGACAGGGGACCACATCCGGGGAGCTGTTTTTT
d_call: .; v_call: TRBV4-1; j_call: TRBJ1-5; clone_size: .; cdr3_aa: CASSQNPSRVQQPQHF; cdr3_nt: TGCGCCAGCAGCCAAAACCCCTCCAGGGTGCAGCAGCCCCAGCATTTT
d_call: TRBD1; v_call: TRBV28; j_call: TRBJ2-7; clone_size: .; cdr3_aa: CASIGTGLYEQYF; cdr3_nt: TGTGCCAGCATTGGGACAGGGTTGTACGAGCAGTACTTC
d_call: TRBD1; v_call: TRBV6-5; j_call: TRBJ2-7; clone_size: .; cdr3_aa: CASRFDRGSYEQYF; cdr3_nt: TGTGCCAGCAGATTTGACAGGGGGTCCTACGAGCAGTACTTC
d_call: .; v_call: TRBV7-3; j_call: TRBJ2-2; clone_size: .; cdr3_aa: CASSLTGSHDTGELFF; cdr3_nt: TGTGCCAGCAGCTTAACCGGGTCCCACGACACCGGGGAGCTGTTTTTT
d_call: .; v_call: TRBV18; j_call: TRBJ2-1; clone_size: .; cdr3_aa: CASSPPSAEQFF; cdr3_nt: TGTGCCAGCTCACCACCGTCGGCAGAGCAGTTCTTC
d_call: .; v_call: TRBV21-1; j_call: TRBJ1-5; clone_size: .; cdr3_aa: CASSKGTGQGCQPQHF; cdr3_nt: TGTGCCAGCAGCAAGGGCACCGGCCAGGGTTGTCAGCCCCAGCATTTT
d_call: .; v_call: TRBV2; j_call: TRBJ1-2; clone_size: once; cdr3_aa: CASTVTRATYGYTF; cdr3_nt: TGTGCCAGCACAGTCACCCGGGCCACTTATGGCTACACCTTC
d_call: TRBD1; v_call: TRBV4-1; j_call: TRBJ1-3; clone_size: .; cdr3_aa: CASSQELRGRNTIYF; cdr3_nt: TGCGCCAGCAGCCAAGAACTCAGGGGGCGAAACACCATATATTTT
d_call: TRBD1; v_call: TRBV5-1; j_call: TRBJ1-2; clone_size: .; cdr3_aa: CASSFTGGYGYTF; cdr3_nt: TGCGCCAGCAGCTTTACAGGGGGATATGGCTACACCTTC
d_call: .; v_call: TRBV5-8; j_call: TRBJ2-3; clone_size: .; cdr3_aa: CASSLAAVTDTQYF; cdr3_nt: TGTGCCAGCAGCTTGGCGGCGGTCACAGATACGCAGTATTTT
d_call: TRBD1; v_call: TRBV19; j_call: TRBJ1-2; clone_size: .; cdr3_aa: CASIGLRQGKGYTF; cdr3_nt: TGTGCCAGTATCGGCTTGCGACAGGGGAAAGGCTACACCTTC
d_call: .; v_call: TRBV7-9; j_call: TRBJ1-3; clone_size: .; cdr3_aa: CASSPRHYNTIYF; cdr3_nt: TGTGCCAGCAGCCCCAGACATTACAACACCATATATTTT
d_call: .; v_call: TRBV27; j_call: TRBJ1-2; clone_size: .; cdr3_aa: CASRGVDLAGGYTF; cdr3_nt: TGTGCCAGCAGGGGGGTAGATCTTGCGGGAGGCTACACCTTC
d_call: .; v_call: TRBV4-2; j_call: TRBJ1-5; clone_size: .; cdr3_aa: CASSQDTNGAQHF; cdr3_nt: TGTGCCAGCAGCCAAGATACAAATGGGGCCCAGCATTTT
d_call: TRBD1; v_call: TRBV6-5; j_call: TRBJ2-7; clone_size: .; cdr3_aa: CASSYSRDSDYEQYF; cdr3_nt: TGTGCCAGCAGTTACTCGAGGGACAGTGACTACGAGCAGTACTTC
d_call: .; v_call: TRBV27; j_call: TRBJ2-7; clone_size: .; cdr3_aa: CASSRQGIHEQYF; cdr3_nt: TGTGCCAGCAGTAGGCAGGGTATCCACGAGCAGTACTTC
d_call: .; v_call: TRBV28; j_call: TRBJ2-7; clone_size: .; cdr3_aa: CASSPSGGLRYEQYF; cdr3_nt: TGTGCCAGCAGCCCCTCGGGGGGCCTTCGGTACGAGCAGTACTTC
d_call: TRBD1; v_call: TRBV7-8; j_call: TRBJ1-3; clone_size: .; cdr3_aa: CASSRLGQGAGNTIYF; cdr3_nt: TGTGCCAGCAGCAGACTCGGACAGGGGGCTGGAAACACCATATATTTT
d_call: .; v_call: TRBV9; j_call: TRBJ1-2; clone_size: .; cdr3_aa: CASAGYRAHGYTF; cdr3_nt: TGTGCCAGCGCTGGGTACAGGGCCCATGGCTACACCTTC
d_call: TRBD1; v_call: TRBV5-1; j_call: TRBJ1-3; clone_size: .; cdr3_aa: CASSLARTGGNTIYF; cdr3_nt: TGCGCCAGCAGCTTGGCTCGGACAGGTGGAAACACCATATATTTT
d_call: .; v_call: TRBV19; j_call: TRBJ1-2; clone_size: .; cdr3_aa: CATKLGPAGSYGYTF; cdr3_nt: TGTGCCACTAAGCTGGGACCGGCAGGGAGCTATGGCTACACCTTC